Given below is one T cell receptor (beta chain) in context. The data were taken from a study of blood T cell repertoires in COVID-19. Study information: Whether acute or convalescent, the COVID-19 samples came from the United States, Italy and Spain. In each case, the material was cDNA or gDNA derived from T cells, B-cell-depleted T cells, or PBMCs.

In the original processing: Nucleated cell number was recorded as an estimate derived from reference gene primer amplification. The table came from immunoSEQ multiplex PCR; TCRdb's copy has only in-frame clones and leaves some out. V and J calls and clone size are as listed in that table; D and trimming were resolved from the DNA. The sample lists roughly 330,000 clones, roughly 90% occurring once. Trimming cost V 0 bases and J 8 bases; bases outside gene matches: 2. The CDR3 length is 14 residues. Germline CDR1 reads SGHRS; CDR2 reads YFSETQ. This chain links TRBV5-1 with TRBJ2-1; TRBD2 agrees at 10 bases. This sequence originates from a man aged 18 to 30 who had recovered from COVID-19. Source material: peripheral blood. The DNA of the CDR3 is TGCGCCAGCAGCTTGGAGCGGGAGGGCTATGAGCAGTTCTTC. Its protein is CASSLEREGYEQFF.